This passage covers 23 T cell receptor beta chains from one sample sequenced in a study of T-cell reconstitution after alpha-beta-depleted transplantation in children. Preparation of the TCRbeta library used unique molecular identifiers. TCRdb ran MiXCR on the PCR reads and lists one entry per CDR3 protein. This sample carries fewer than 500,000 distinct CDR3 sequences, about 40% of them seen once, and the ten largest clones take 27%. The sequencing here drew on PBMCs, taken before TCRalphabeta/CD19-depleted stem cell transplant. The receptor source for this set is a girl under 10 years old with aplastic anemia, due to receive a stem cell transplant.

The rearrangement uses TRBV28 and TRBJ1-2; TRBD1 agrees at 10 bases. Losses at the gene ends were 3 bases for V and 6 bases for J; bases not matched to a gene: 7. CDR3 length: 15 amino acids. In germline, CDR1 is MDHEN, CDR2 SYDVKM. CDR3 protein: CASSFSGTGVNGYTF. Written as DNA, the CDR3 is TGTGCCAGCAGTTTTTCCGGGACAGGGGTCAATGGCTACACCTTC.

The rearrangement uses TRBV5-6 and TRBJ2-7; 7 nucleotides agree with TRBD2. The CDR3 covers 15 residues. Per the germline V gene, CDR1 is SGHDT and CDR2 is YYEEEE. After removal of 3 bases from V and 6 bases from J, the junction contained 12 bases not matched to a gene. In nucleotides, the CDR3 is TGTGCCAGCAGCTGGGGGTGGGAGGGTTCTGGCGAGCAGTACTTC. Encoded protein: CASSWGWEGSGEQYF.

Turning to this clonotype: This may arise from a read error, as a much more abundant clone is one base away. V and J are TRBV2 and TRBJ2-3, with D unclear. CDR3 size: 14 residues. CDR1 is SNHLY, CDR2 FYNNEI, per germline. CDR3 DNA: TGTGTCAGCACGTCGGGCAGCGGCACAGATACGCAGTATTTT. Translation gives CVSTSGSGTDTQYF.

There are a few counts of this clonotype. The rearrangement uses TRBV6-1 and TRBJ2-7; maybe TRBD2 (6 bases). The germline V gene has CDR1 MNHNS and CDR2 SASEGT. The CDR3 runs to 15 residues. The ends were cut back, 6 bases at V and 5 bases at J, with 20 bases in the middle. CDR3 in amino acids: CASRGLGLGGDEQYF. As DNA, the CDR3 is TGTGCCAGCAGGGGTTTAGGCCTGGGAGGTGACGAGCAGTACTTC.

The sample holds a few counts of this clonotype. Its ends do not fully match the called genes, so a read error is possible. The CDR3 is CASSLERRATVELFF. CDR3 nucleotide sequence: TGTGCCAGCAGCTTAGAACGGCGCGCGACCGTGGAGCTGTTTTTT. The chain carries TRBV11-3 and TRBJ2-2; D is undetermined. The CDR3 is made up of 15 amino acids. Germline V CDR1 and CDR2: SGHNT, YENEEA.

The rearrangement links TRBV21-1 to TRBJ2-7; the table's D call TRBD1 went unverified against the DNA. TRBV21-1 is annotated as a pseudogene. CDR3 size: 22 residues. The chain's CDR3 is CASSKAAGDRDICFGPPYEQYF. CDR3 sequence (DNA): TGTGCCAGCAGCAAAGCGGCCGGGGACAGGGACATATGCTTCGGGCCCCCTTACGAGCAGTACTTC.

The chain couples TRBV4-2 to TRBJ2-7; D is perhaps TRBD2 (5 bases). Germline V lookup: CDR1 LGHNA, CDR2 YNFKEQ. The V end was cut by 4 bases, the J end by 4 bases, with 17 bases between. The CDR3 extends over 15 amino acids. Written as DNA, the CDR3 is TGTGCCAGCAGCCTTGGGCCGGAGGAGGCGTACGAGCAGTACTTC. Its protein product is CASSLGPEEAYEQYF.

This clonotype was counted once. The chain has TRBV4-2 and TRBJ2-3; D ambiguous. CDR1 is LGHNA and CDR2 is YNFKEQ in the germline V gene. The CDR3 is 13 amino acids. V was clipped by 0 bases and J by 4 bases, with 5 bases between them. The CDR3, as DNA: TGTGCCAGCAGCCAAGATCCCCCAGATACGCAGTATTTT. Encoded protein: CASSQDPPDTQYF.

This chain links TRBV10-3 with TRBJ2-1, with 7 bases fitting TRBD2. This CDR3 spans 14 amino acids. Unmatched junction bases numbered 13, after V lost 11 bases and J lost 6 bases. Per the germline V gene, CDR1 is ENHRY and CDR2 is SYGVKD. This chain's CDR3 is CAHSEGREFNEQFF. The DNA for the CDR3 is TGTGCCCATTCCGAGGGGCGGGAGTTCAATGAGCAGTTCTTC.

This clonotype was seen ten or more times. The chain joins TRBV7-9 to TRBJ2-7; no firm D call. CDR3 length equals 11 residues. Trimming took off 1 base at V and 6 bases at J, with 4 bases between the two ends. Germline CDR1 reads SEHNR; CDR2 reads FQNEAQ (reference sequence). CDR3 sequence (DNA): TGTGCCAGCAGCTTAGGACCCGAGCAGTACTTC. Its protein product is CASSLGPEQYF.

The CDR3 nucleotides read TGTGCCAGCAGCTTGAGGGGCAGGCCCAATGAGCAGTTCTTC. It yields the protein CASSLRGRPNEQFF. The genes are TRBV5-6 and TRBJ2-1, with a tentative D call TRBD1 (5 bases). The V end was cut by 1 base, the J end by 6 bases, with 11 bases between. Germline CDR1 and CDR2: SGHDT and YYEEEE. This CDR3 region has 14 residues.

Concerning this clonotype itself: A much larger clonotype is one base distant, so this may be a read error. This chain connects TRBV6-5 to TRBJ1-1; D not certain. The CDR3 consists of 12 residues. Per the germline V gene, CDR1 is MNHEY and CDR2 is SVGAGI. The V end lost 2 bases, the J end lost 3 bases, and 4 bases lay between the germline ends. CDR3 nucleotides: TGTGCCAGCAGTTACCGGGACACTGAAGCTTTCTTT. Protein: CASSYRDTEAFF.

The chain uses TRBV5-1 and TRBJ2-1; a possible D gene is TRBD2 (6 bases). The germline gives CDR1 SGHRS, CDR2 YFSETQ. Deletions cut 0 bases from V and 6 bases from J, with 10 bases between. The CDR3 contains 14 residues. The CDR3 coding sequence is TGCGCCAGCAGCTTGGGACGGACTACCAATGAGCAGTTCTTC. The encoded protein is CASSLGRTTNEQFF.

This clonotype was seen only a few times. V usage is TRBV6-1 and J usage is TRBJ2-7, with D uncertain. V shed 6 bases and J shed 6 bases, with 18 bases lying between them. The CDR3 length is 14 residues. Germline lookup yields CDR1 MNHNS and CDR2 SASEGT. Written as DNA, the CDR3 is TGTGCCAGCAGCCTTAACCCTAGATTAGGCGAGCAGTACTTC. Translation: CASSLNPRLGEQYF.

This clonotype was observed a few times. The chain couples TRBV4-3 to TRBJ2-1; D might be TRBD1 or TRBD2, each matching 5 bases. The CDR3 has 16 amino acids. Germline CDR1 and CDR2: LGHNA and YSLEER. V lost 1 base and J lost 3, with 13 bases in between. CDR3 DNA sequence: TGCGCCAGCAGCCAAGGCCCTGGGGGAAACTACAATGAGCAGTTCTTC. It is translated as CASSQGPGGNYNEQFF.

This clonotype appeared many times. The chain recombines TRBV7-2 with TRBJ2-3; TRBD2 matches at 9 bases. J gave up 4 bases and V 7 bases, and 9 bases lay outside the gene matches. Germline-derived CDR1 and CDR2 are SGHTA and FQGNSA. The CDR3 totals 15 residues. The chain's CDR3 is CASNIAGELPDTQYF. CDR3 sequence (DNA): TGTGCCAGCAACATAGCGGGAGAGTTGCCAGATACGCAGTATTTT.

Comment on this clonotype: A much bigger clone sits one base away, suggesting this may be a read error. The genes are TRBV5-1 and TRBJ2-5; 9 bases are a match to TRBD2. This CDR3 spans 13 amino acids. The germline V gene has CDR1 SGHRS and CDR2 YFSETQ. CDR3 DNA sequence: TGCGCCAGCAGCTTGGCTACTAGCGGGTCCCATTACTTC. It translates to CASSLATSGSHYF.

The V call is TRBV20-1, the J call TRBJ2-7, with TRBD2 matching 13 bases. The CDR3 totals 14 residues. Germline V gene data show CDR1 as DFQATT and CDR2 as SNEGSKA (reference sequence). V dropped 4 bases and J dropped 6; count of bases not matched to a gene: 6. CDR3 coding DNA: TGCAGTGCTAAACTAGCGGGAGGGCCCCTCGAGCAGTACTTC. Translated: CSAKLAGGPLEQYF.

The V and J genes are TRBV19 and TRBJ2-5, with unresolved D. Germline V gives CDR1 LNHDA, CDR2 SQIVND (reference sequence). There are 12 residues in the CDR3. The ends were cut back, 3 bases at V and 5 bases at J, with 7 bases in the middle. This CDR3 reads CASSIPGETQYF. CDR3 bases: TGTGCCAGTAGTATCCCTGGGGAGACCCAGTACTTC.

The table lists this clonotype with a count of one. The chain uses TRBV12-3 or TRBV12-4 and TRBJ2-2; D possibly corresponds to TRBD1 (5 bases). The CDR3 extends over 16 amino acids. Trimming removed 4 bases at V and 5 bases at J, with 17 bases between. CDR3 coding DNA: TGTGCCAGCAGTTCCCTTGGGGCAGGGCAAACCGGGGAGCTGTTTTTT. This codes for CASSSLGAGQTGELFF.

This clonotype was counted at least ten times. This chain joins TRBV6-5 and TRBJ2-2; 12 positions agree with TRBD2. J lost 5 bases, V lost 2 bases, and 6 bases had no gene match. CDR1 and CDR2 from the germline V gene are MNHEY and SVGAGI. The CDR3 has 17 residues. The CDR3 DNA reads TGTGCCAGCAGTTACCTTGGACTAGCGGGAAAAACCGGGGAGCTGTTTTTT. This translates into CASSYLGLAGKTGELFF.

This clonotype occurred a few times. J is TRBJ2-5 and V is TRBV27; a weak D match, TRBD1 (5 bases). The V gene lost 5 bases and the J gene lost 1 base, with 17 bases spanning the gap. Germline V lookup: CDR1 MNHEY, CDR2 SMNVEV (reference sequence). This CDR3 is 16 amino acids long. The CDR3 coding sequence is TGTGCCAGCAGTCTTGCGACAGCACACTTCCAAGAGACCCAGTACTTC. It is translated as CASSLATAHFQETQYF.

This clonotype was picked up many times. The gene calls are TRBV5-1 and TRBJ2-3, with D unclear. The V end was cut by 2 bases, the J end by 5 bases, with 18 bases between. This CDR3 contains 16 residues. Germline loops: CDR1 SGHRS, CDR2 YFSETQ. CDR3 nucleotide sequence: TGCGCCAGCAGCTTTATAGCCAACGCCCTGGGAGATACGCAGTATTTT. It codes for CASSFIANALGDTQYF.